The T cell receptor beta chain described here comes from a study of Tregs in tolerant kidney transplant recipients (dated by TCRdb to the late 2010s). A note on the overall study: The study used TCRbeta sequencing to identify donor-specific regulatory T cells before combined kidney and bone marrow transplantation, then tracked those cells after transplant. TCRbeta repertoire sequencing was used in a few healthy controls to compare several ways of expanding Tregs specific for an allogeneic donor. What the authors observed across the whole study: Biological reproducibility was not examined directly, but technical replication error appeared to be minimal. Expanding Tregs with activated donor B cells appeared to identify the most biologically relevant and donor-specific TCRbeta repertoire. The study was constrained by small patient numbers, and validation of the findings is required in larger populations and under other immunosuppression protocols.

Unstimulated Tregs (CD4+CD25+CD127-), CD4+ non-Tregs (CD4+CD25-), CD4 and CD8 cells were FACS-sorted from thawed PBMCs. Healthy control blood was obtained either as purchased buffy coats or from healthy volunteers. Healthy control blood was processed to PBMCs by Ficoll density gradient and cryopreserved, and patient PBMCs were collected before and after transplant. Concerning this clone itself: Its antigen specificity is not known. No base quality values were provided; no much bigger clone lies one nucleotide off.

From a lookup of the germline V gene, CDR1 and CDR2 are MGHRA and YSYEKL. The cysteine opens and the phenylalanine closes a CDR3 of 14 amino acids. The CDR3 DNA has 42 bases and is translated from base 1. Trimming costs V 1 base and J 5 bases, and their ends lie 11 bases apart. For TCRbeta CDR3 sequencing, genomic DNA was extracted from sorted cells using the QIAGEN DNeasy Blood and Tissue Kit. High-throughput TCRbeta CDR3 sequencing, including PCR amplification with bias correction and internal controls, was performed commercially through immunoSEQ. Processing in the source paper ran as follows. Unique productive TCRbeta sequences were defined by CDR3 nucleotide sequence where primers matched, and otherwise by CDR3 amino acid sequence together with Vbeta and Jbeta genes. To correct for sorting error, sequences found in more than one sorted population at a frequency ratio of 2:1 or less were discarded, and the remaining shared sequences were assigned to the population with the higher frequency. Sequences were defined as donor-reactive when expanded at least 5-fold in CFSE-low cells versus unstimulated cells and present at a frequency of at least 0.01% in CFSE-low cells. Repertoire divergence was quantified by Jensen-Shannon divergence calculated from the top 100 TCRbeta sequences ranked by frequency. For any sample with multiple sequencing runs, sorting error was corrected in each run separately before the runs were pooled. The table was pulled from immuneACCESS by TCRdb, which kept in-frame rearrangements only. Such tables lose some clones; where checked, under half of the loss comes from unresolved V genes, and the rest has no known cause. That table furnishes V, J and clone size, whereas the DNA furnished D and trimming. Within this sample are tens of thousands of clones, with around 84% of them counted one time only. The ten biggest clones cover more than 4% of the sample.

Recombination joined TRBV4-1 with TRBJ2-5; TRBD2 might be the D gene, on 5 matching bases. The TCR originated in a human donor in good health. Sequencing input: CD4+ T cells from blood. In nucleotide form, the sequence is TGCGCCAGCAGCCAAGTCTTCAGCGGCGAGACCCAGTACTTC. This yields the protein CASSQVFSGETQYF.